The source of this T cell receptor (beta chain) is a study of OX40 agonist ivuxolimab in advanced cancers. Data came from immunoSEQ multiplex PCR; TCRdb stores just in-frame clones and leaves some out. The data hold about 60,000 clones, with 84% observed a single time. Study observations and caveats: The work left the antigen specificity of expanded peripheral T cells undetermined.

The cohort excluded patients with autoimmune disease history or systemic immunosuppression. The CDR3 spans 13 residues. Germline loops: CDR1 KGHSH, CDR2 LQKENI. Trimming stripped 3 bases from V and 4 bases from J, with 7 bases between. Regarding this clone: Its antigen is not identified. The sample holds other DNA sequences that translate to the same CDR3.

This sequence originates from an adult with an advanced solid tumor such as melanoma, head and neck, liver or kidney cancer. This rearrangement joins TRBV18 to TRBJ1-5; a possible D gene is TRBD1 (5 bases). Sequencing used CD4+ or CD8+ T cells sorted from blood, obtained in a trial of the OX40 agonist ivuxolimab. The DNA of the CDR3 is TGTGCCAGCTCACCCGACAGAAATCAGCCCCAGCATTTT. Protein product: CASSPDRNQPQHF.